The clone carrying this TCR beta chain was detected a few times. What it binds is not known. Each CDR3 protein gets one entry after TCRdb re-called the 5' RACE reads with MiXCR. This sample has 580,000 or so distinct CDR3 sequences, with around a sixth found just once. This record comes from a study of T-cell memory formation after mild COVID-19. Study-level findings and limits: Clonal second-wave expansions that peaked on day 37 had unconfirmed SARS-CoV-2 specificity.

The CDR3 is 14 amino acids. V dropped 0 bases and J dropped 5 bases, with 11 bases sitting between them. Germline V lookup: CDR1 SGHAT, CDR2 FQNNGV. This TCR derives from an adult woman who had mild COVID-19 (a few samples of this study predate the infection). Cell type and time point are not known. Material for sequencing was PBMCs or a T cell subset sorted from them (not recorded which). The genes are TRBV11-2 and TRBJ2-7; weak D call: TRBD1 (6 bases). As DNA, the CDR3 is TGTGCCAGCAGCTTAGACAGGGGACCTGACGAGCAGTACTTC. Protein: CASSLDRGPDEQYF.